This T cell receptor beta chain stems from a study of technical replicates of blood from a handful of donors. Data came from immunoSEQ multiplex PCR; TCRdb stores just in-frame clones and leaves some out. The sample has more than 90,000 clones, more than 90% seen once; the top ten hold approximately 0.22%. Germline loops: CDR1 SEHNR, CDR2 FQNEAQ (reference sequence). Between the trimmed V and J ends, which lost 1 base and 5 bases, there was a span of 14 bases. The CDR3 loop spans 15 amino acids. This receptor was identified in a human donor in good health. The sample was T cells isolated from PBMCs. V and J are TRBV7-9 and TRBJ2-5, with D possibly being TRBD1 (6 bases). The CDR3 DNA reads TGTGCCAGCAGCTTAGACAGGGTCCTTGGGGAGACCCAGTACTTC. This codes for CASSLDRVLGETQYF.